This TCR beta chain derives from a study of shared clonotypes between healthy human individuals (TCRdb year 2020). Study-level background: The cohort comprised a couple of women and a few men aged 18 to 49 years. Leukapheresis yielded between about 0.94 and 9.5 billion PBMCs per donor. Per donor, three plates each were used for CD4 naive and CD4 memory, two for CD8 naive, and one for CD8 memory. The study deeply sequenced blood TCR repertoires of about 5 healthy adults to estimate repertoire size and the extent of clonotype sharing between individuals. To increase sequencing depth and limit assay-specific biases, TCR repertoire library preparation and sequencing were carried out by different laboratories using diverse techniques.

As regards this clone: This receptor's antigen is unknown. Within one base of it there is no much larger clone, and no base qualities were kept.

Using the deep immunoSEQ assay, TCR CDR3 regions were amplified from genomic DNA by multiplex PCR. Extracted genomic DNA from each cell subset was spread evenly across all wells of several immunoSEQ 96-well plates, with each plate serving as a replicate. For sorted subsets, each replicate PCR was loaded with about 0.2 ug genomic DNA, equivalent to 25,000 to 35,000 T cell genomes. The purified libraries were quantified using a Qubit 3.0 fluorometer, sized with a Bioanalyzer 2100, and then quantified again using the KAPA Library Quantification kit. Every immunoSEQ 96-well plate was sequenced on a separate single-read 150-cycle Illumina NextSeq 550 flow cell. Turning to the authors' computational methods: Because the immunoSEQ output included only junctional sequences and no quality scores, the filtering could not be the same as the filtering used for full-length reads. Sequences were annotated with PyIR, a Python wrapper for IgBLAST v1.9, using IMGT germline references to assign V/J genes and CDR3. Reads were filtered out if the reads had weak V/J assignments (E-value above 1e-6), no CDR3, stop codons, out-of-frame junctions, or ambiguous translated residues. V3J clonotypes were defined as sequences sharing the same inferred V gene, J gene, and CDR3 amino acid sequence. Percentage overlap between repertoires was computed as shared unique clonotypes divided by the size of the smaller repertoire. Repertoire richness was assessed with RTK rarefaction, the Chao1 estimator, and Recon v2.1 estimates of unobserved clonotypes. For all TCRbeta clonotypes obtained by the gDNA method from a few donors, generation probabilities were computed with OLGA. TCRdb carries this immuneACCESS record with in-frame sequences only. Its versions omit some clonotypes, under half of them owing to an unresolved V gene in the studies checked, with the rest unexplained. V, J and clone size were drawn from that table, and D and trimming were deduced from the DNA. The sample yields about 990,000 clones; 78% were counted once. The ten largest clones represent 0.55% to 0.7% of the sample.

The paper as a whole reports these results and caveats: Across a handful of donors, about 5.2% of naive CD4, roughly 3.5% of naive CD8, under 2.5% of memory CD4, and roughly 0.41% of memory CD8 clonotypes were shared. The genetic and exposure-history diversity represented was limited by the small number of donors. Sampling was restricted to blood, and TCR repertoires in tissue are likely to differ from TCR repertoires in blood. Even with the large sequencing depth, rarefaction of the sorted-subset datasets indicated that sequencing was incomplete. Based on pairwise subsampling, the degree of clonotype sharing among donors was expected to be affected by sequencing depth. Naive subsets generally had larger estimated clonotype richness than memory subsets. Compared with non-shared clonotypes, the clonotypes found in all four sorted-subset donors had higher generation probabilities.

As encoded in the germline V gene (reference sequence), CDR1 is LNHNV while CDR2 is YYDKDF. From its cysteine to its phenylalanine, the CDR3 spans 15 amino acids. Just the 45-base CDR3 DNA is kept, in frame starting at base 1. V and J lose 0 bases and 1 base, and a span of 10 bases separates them. Donors were healthy HIV-negative adults with no recently reported acute infections or vaccinations. All donors were Caucasian adults living in Nashville, Tennessee, USA. CD4+ T cells were enriched by magnetic negative selection; naive cells were then positively selected on CD45RA, and the negative fraction formed the memory subset. Blood was obtained by leukapheresis, after which PBMCs were separated by Ficoll-Histopaque density gradient centrifugation and cryopreserved in liquid nitrogen vapor phase. Analytical flow cytometry was used to check the purity and quantity of each magnetically sorted T cell population. Each sorted fraction had its genomic DNA isolated and then quantified by UV absorbance on a Nanodrop 2000c.

This chain is built from TRBV15 and TRBJ2-7; a tentative D match to TRBD1 spans 5 bases. The specimen sequenced was memory CD4+ T cells from PBMCs. The intended sense of this specimen's cell subset or site label: CD45RA-negative fraction. This sequence originates from a man aged 18 to 30 in good health. Some clones in this sample may be carry-over from other donors' samples. This receptor carries the CDR3 CATSRDRQPSYEQYF. DNA sequence: TGTGCCACCAGCAGAGATAGACAGCCGTCCTACGAGCAGTACTTC.